This TCR beta chain was identified in a study of CD8+ T cells in alopecia areata. Across the whole study: For the treated group, dosing was oral tofacitinib at 5 to 10 mg twice daily.

As to treatment: oral pan-JAK inhibitor, 5-10 mg twice daily. Following RNA extraction, reverse transcription yielded cDNA that acted as the sequencing template. This table comes from immunoSEQ multiplex PCR, and its TCRdb copy is limited to in-frame clones, with some not included. The sample includes more than 200,000 clones, approximately 45% of them seen just once. The source of this sequence is a human donor with alopecia areata. The material was CD4+ T cells sorted from blood, obtained at approximately week 36, from a patient treated with tofacitinib.

CDR3 nucleotide sequence: TGCGCCAGCAGCTTTGTTACGGGCGGAGATTATGGCTACACCTTC. Amino acids: CASSFVTGGDYGYTF. The chain joins TRBV5-1 to TRBJ1-2; D gene unclear. The V gene lost 2 bases and the J gene lost 5 bases, with 16 bases spanning the gap. CDR1 SGHRS and CDR2 YFSETQ come from the germline V gene. The CDR3 sequence is 15 residues long.